This T cell receptor beta chain was profiled in a study of T cell responses to AZD1222 COVID-19 vaccine. With regard to this clone: The antigen remains unidentified.

The table came from immunoSEQ multiplex PCR; TCRdb's copy has only in-frame clones and leaves some out. The sample lists around 160,000 clones; about 92% were seen once. Points from the study as a whole: Among the donors, most were white British and more were female, and clonal diversity was possibly underestimated. Close to half of all spike-specific TCRs reportedly target regions of the variants that are unmutated.

The CDR3 totals 17 residues. Germline CDR1 LNHDA, CDR2 SQIVND (reference sequence). The ends were cut back, 3 bases at V and 4 bases at J, with 21 bases in the middle. The specimen comprised peripheral blood, sampled 28 days after the second AZD1222 dose. The chain joins TRBV19 to TRBJ1-1; D call uncertain. The source is an adult who received the AZD1222 COVID-19 vaccine. The CDR3: CASSIVPGARRSTEAFF. In DNA, the CDR3 is TGTGCCAGTAGTATCGTACCGGGAGCGAGGCGAAGCACTGAAGCTTTCTTT.